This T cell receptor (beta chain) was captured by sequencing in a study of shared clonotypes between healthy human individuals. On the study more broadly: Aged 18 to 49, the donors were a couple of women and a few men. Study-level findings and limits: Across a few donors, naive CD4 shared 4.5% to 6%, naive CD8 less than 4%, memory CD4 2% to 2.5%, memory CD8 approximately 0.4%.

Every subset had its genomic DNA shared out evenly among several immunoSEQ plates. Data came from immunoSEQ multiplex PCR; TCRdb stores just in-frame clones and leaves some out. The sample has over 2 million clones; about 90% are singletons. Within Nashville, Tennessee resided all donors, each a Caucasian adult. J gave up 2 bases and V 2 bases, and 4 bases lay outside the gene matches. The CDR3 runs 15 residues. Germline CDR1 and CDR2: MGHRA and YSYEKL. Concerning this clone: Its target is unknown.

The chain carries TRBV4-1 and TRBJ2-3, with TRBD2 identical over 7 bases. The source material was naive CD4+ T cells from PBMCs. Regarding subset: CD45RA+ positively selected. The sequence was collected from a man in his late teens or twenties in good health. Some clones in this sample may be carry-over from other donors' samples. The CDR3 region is CASSQLAAYTDTQYF. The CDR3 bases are TGCGCCAGCAGCCAACTAGCGGCTTACACAGATACGCAGTATTTT.